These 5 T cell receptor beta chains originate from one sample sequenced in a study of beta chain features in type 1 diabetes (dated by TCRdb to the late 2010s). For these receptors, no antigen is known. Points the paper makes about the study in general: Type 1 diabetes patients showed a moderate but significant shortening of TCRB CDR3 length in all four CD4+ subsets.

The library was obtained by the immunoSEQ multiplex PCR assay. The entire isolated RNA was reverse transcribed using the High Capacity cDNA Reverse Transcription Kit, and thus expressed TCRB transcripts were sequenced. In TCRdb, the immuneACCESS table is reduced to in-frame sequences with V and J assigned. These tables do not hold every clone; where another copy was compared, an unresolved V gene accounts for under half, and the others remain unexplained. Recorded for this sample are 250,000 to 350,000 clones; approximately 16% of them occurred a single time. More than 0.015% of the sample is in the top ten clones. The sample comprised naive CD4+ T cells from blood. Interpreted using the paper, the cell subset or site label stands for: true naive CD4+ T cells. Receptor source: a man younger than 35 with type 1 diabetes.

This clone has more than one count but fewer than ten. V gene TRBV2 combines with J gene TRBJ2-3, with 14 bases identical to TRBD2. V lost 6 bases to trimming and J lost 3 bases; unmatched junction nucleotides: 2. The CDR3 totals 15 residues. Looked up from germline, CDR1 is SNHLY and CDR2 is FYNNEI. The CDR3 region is CASRGTSGGTDTQYF. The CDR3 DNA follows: TGTGCCAGCAGAGGGACTAGCGGGGGAACAGATACGCAGTATTTT.

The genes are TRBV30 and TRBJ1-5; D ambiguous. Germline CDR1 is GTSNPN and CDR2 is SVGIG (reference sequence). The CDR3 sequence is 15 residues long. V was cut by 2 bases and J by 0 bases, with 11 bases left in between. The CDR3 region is CAWSKQLYSNQPQHF. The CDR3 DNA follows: TGTGCCTGGAGTAAACAGTTGTATAGCAATCAGCCCCAGCATTTT.

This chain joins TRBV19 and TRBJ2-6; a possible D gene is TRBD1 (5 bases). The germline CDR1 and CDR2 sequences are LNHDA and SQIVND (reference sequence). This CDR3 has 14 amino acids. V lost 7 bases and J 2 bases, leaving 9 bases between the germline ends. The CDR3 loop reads CASNRGTGANVLTF. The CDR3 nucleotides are TGTGCCAGTAATAGGGGAACTGGGGCCAACGTCCTGACTTTC.

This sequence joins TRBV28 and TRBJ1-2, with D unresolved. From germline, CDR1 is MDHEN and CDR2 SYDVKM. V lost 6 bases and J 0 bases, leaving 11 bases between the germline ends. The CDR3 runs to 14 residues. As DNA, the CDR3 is TGTGCCAGCAGCCTGATACAGACTAACTATGGCTACACCTTC. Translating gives CASSLIQTNYGYTF.

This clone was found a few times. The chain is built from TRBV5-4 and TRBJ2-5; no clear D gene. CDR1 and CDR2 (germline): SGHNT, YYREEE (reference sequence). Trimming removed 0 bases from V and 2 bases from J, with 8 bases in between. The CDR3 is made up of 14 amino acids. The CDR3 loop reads CASSLGAGQETQYF. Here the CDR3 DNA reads TGTGCCAGCAGCTTGGGGGCAGGACAAGAGACCCAGTACTTC.